This TCR beta chain emerged from a study of CD8 T cells in ankylosing spondylitis. Whole-study results and caveats: The study looked at matched synovial fluid samples from ankylosing spondylitis patients. Disease-linked clones were reported to be significantly enriched there. Previously reported in reactive arthritis synovial fluid and blood were some of the motif variants. Relatively rare in peripheral blood, disease-linked clones were also CD8+. In ankylosing spondylitis blood, a motif of several highly homologous TCR beta variants appeared characteristic.

V lost 4 bases and J lost 4, with 7 bases in between. Germline CDR1 is DFQATT and CDR2 is SNEGSKA (reference sequence). The CDR3 totals 12 residues. Libraries for TCR beta were made by quantitative 5'-RACE with molecular barcodes. TCRdb re-analysed the 5' RACE reads in MiXCR, keeping a single row per CDR3 protein. The sample includes over 700,000 distinct CDR3 sequences, roughly 19% of them seen just once. This clonotype was recorded a few times. Its cognate antigen is unknown. Sequencing was done on a sample of blood, either unsorted or a sorted T cell fraction (not recorded which). This TCR derives from a male donor with ankylosing spondylitis. J is TRBJ2-2 and V is TRBV20-1; the D is unclear. CDR3 region: CSAILGTGELFF. CDR3 DNA: TGCAGTGCTATCCTCGGCACCGGGGAGCTGTTTTTT.